This T cell receptor beta chain originates from a study of blood T cell repertoires in COVID-19. Study information: The study drew acute and convalescent COVID-19 samples from the United States, Italy and Spain. T cells, B-cell-depleted T cells, or PBMCs provided the cDNA or gDNA that served as material.

In the original processing: Reference gene primers were amplified, and this amplification served to estimate nucleated cell counts. Assay used: immunoSEQ multiplex PCR; TCRdb lists only in-frame clones, some missing. V and J calls and clone size follow that table, whereas D and trimming were derived from the DNA. The sample contains 300,000 or so clones, about nine tenths of which appear only once. V was clipped by 5 bases and J by 8 bases; unmatched bases: 3. CDR1 MNHEY and CDR2 SVGAGI come from the germline V gene. The CDR3 is made up of 13 amino acids. In assigning cohorts, the study relied on participant-reported clinical history.

This receptor was taken from a young woman who had recovered from COVID-19. The chain has TRBV6-5 and TRBJ1-4; 9 bases align to TRBD1. Sequencing was performed on PBMCs or T cells enriched from blood (not recorded which). The chain's CDR3 is CASSQGTGEKLFF. The CDR3 DNA reads TGTGCCAGCAGTCAGGGGACAGGGGAAAAACTGTTTTTT.